These 21 T cell receptor beta chains were all obtained from the same sample, sequenced in a study of long-term antiretroviral therapy in people with HIV. Survey-level immunoSEQ v3.0 assays were run. Sequencing was performed with immunoSEQ multiplex PCR; in TCRdb, only in-frame clones are kept and a portion is missing. The data contain around 34,000 clones, approximately 75% of them singletons. The sample in question was unsorted PBMCs, obtained 3 years after starting antiretroviral therapy. The receptors originated from a man aged 50 to 59 with HIV.

This clone was observed once. V and J are TRBV12-2 and TRBJ2-7; the table's D call, TRBD2, has no DNA check behind it. TRBV12-2 is an annotated pseudogene. The CDR3 spans 14 residues. CDR3 in amino acids: CASRLGGGDSEQYF. The CDR3 nucleotides read TGTGCAAGTCGCTTAGGGGGTGGGGACTCCGAGCAGTACTTC.

This chain joins TRBV1 and TRBJ2-5; TRBD2 is the table's D call and was not checked against the DNA. TRBV1 is termed a pseudogene. The CDR3 runs to 16 residues. The CDR3 spells CTSSLNSGRGGETQYF. CDR3 DNA: TGCACCAGCAGTCTAAATAGCGGGAGGGGGGGAGAGACCCAGTACTTC.

The CDR3 sequence is CASSLRGRMSYNEQFF. The DNA of the CDR3 is TGTGCCAGCAGTTTAAGAGGGCGGATGTCCTACAATGAGCAGTTCTTC. The chain combines TRBV27 with TRBJ2-1; weak D call: TRBD2 (5 bases). The CDR3 is 16 residues long. The germline V and J ends were trimmed by 2 bases and 1 base, with 12 bases remaining between them. Germline loops: CDR1 MNHEY, CDR2 SMNVEV (reference sequence).

The chain carries TRBV7-9 and TRBJ2-3; TRBD2 aligns across 7 bases. CDR3 length equals 15 residues. Germline assignment: CDR1 SEHNR and CDR2 FQNEAQ (reference sequence). J gave up 1 base and V 5 bases, and 6 bases lay outside the gene matches. DNA of the CDR3: TGTGCCAGCAGCCCGAGGGGAGGGGGCACAGATACGCAGTATTTT. Translating it yields CASSPRGGGTDTQYF.

The chain recombines TRBV7-2 with TRBJ1-2; a possible D gene is TRBD1 (5 bases). Germline CDR1 SGHTA, CDR2 FQGNSA. The CDR3 contains 15 residues. V lost 1 base and J lost 3, with 12 bases in between. The CDR3 sequence is CASSLGAGFDYGYTF. For the CDR3, the DNA is TGTGCCAGCAGCTTAGGGGCAGGGTTCGACTATGGCTACACCTTC.

This chain connects TRBV28 to TRBJ1-1, with D possibly matching TRBD1 (5 bases). The CDR3 is 13 amino acids. Germline V CDR1 and CDR2: MDHEN, SYDVKM. V was trimmed by 7 bases and J by 4 bases, leaving 13 bases between them. The DNA of the CDR3 is TGTGCCAGCACCACATCGGGGGTCACTGAAGCTTTCTTT. This gives the protein CASTTSGVTEAFF.

The chain employs TRBV29-1 and TRBJ2-3; D gene unclear. CDR1 SQVTM and CDR2 ANQGSEA come from the germline V gene. CDR3 length: 11 amino acids. V was pared by 4 bases and J by 5 bases, with 7 bases between. CDR3: CSVGPQDTQYF. The CDR3 DNA follows: TGCAGCGTTGGTCCCCAAGATACGCAGTATTTT.

The chain uses TRBV5-4 and TRBJ2-3; D is perhaps TRBD1 (7 bases). With 4 bases removed from V and 2 bases from J, the gap between germline ends came to 17 bases. The CDR3 runs 16 residues. CDR1 is SGHNT, CDR2 YYREEE, per germline (reference sequence). The CDR3 loop reads CASSPGGQSVTDTQYF. The CDR3 DNA sequence: TGTGCCAGCAGCCCCGGGGGACAGTCGGTCACAGATACGCAGTATTTT. The full variable domain, its missing parts supplied by reference TRBV5-4 and TRBJ2-3, is ETGVTQSPTHLIKTRGQQVTLRCSSQSGHNTVSWYQQALGQGPQFIFQYYREEENGRGNFPPRFSGLQFPNYSSELNVNALELDDSALYLCASSPGGQSVTDTQYFGPGTRLTVL.

This chain joins TRBV4-3 and TRBJ1-2; D remains unclear. The CDR3 length is 15 residues. The V end was cut by 4 bases, the J end by 4 bases, with 16 bases between. Germline V CDR1 and CDR2: LGHNA, YSLEER. CDR3 in amino acids: CASSRSRATTYGYTF. In nucleotides, the CDR3 is TGCGCCAGCAGCCGGTCTAGGGCAACGACCTATGGCTACACCTTC.

The V gene is TRBV7-2, the J gene TRBJ1-6, with 9 bases fitting TRBD1. Germline loops: CDR1 SGHTA, CDR2 FQGNSA. The V gene end was trimmed by 2 bases and the J gene end by 6 bases; junction bases not matched to a gene: 14. CDR3 length equals 19 residues. The CDR3 reads CASSLLWTGAVGGNSPLHF. The DNA for the CDR3 is TGTGCCAGCAGCTTACTCTGGACAGGGGCCGTGGGGGGTAATTCACCCCTCCACTTT.

This clone appeared a few times. This chain connects TRBV9 to TRBJ2-2; D ambiguous. Between the trimmed V and J ends, which lost 0 bases and 1 base, there was a span of 7 bases. Germline CDR1 SGDLS, CDR2 YYNGEE. The CDR3 contains 15 residues. The CDR3 coding sequence is TGTGCCAGCAGCGTAGCGCAGCGGAACACCGGGGAGCTGTTTTTT. Encoded protein: CASSVAQRNTGELFF.

In this sample, this clone turned up a few times. The gene calls are TRBV6-6 and TRBJ1-5; D gene ambiguous. The CDR3 has 14 residues. The V gene lost 3 bases and the J gene lost 2 bases, with 8 bases spanning the gap. CDR1 MNHNY and CDR2 SVGAGI come from the germline V gene (reference sequence). In DNA, the CDR3 is TGTGCCAGCAGTTATGGGAGTGGCAATCAGCCCCAGCATTTT. Its protein product is CASSYGSGNQPQHF.

This chain joins TRBV12-5 and TRBJ2-7; D ambiguous. Germline CDR1 LGHNT, CDR2 FRNRAP. This CDR3 has 13 amino acids. Trimming removed 4 bases from V and 7 bases from J, with 14 bases in between. CDR3 in DNA: TGTGCTAGTGGTTCCCCTCCTTTTTGGGAGCAGTACTTC. Encoded protein: CASGSPPFWEQYF.

This clone was seen a handful of times. V usage is TRBV6-5 and J usage is TRBJ2-1, with no clear D. Germline CDR1 is MNHEY and CDR2 is SVGAGI. CDR3 length: 13 residues. The V and J ends lost 4 bases and 5 bases respectively, with 9 bases between them. CDR3 sequence (DNA): TGTGCCAGCAGTTTGGGTTCCCACAATGAGCAGTTCTTC. It encodes CASSLGSHNEQFF.

The chain has TRBV18 and TRBJ2-5; tentatively, D is TRBD2 (5 bases). Looked up from germline, CDR1 is KGHSH and CDR2 is LQKENI. This CDR3 comprises 13 residues. V dropped 6 bases and J dropped 1 base, with 9 bases sitting between them. CDR3: CASSQDFQETQYF. CDR3 nucleotides: TGTGCCAGCTCCCAGGACTTCCAAGAGACCCAGTACTTC. Full variable domain (outside the CDR3, taken from reference TRBV18 and TRBJ2-5): NAGVMQNPRHLVRRRGQEARLRCSPMKGHSHVYWYRQLPEEGLKFMVYLQKENIIDESGMPKERFSAEFPKEGPSILRIQQVVRGDSAAYFCASSQDFQETQYFGPGTRLLVL.

This chain links TRBV27 with TRBJ2-7, with D perhaps TRBD1 or TRBD2 (5 bases each). Germline CDR1 MNHEY, CDR2 SMNVEV (reference sequence). The length of the CDR3 is 16 residues. V lost 7 bases and J 4 bases, leaving 23 bases between the germline ends. In nucleotides, the CDR3 is TGTGCCAGCAAAATTCTCGCGGGTGGGGGTTTTTACGAGCAGTACTTC. Its protein product is CASKILAGGGFYEQYF.

This chain links TRBV5-5 with TRBJ2-3; D is undetermined. CDR3 length equals 16 residues. With 0 bases removed from V and 0 bases from J, the gap between germline ends came to 11 bases. Germline CDR1 reads SGHKS; CDR2 reads YYEKEE (reference sequence). CDR3 nucleotide sequence: TGTGCCAGCAGCTTGGGTAGCAGCTTTAGCACAGATACGCAGTATTTT. Translated, it gives CASSLGSSFSTDTQYF.

This chain connects TRBV6-5 to TRBJ1-2; D ambiguous. Germline CDR1 and CDR2: MNHEY and SVGAGI. The CDR3 loop spans 16 amino acids. Trimming pared 2 bases from V and 0 bases from J, leaving 13 bases between. The CDR3 reads CASSYHSRGANYGYTF. The DNA for the CDR3 is TGTGCCAGCAGTTACCATAGTCGCGGAGCTAACTATGGCTACACCTTC.

The J gene is TRBJ1-2, the V gene TRBV7-9; D uncertain. CDR3 size: 12 residues. V was cut by 6 bases and J by 0 bases, with 5 bases left in between. Germline V gene sequence: CDR1 SEHNR, CDR2 FQNEAQ (reference sequence). The CDR3 bases are TGTGCCAGCAGGGGCTCTAACTATGGCTACACCTTC. Protein: CASRGSNYGYTF.

The CDR3 is CSVDLQAGANVLTF. CDR3 nucleotides: TGCAGCGTTGACTTACAGGCTGGGGCCAACGTCCTGACTTTC. J is TRBJ2-6 and V is TRBV29-1, with a weak D call TRBD1 (5 bases). CDR3 length: 14 amino acids. The germline CDR1 and CDR2 sequences are SQVTM and ANQGSEA. Trimming took 3 bases from V and 2 from J, leaving 8 bases between them.

This chain's CDR3 is CASSRRDRGSYEQYF. In nucleotides, the CDR3 is TGTGCCAGCAGCCGCCGGGACAGGGGTTCCTACGAGCAGTACTTC. V is TRBV7-2 and J is TRBJ2-7; 10 nucleotides agree with TRBD1. This CDR3 region has 15 residues. The V segment lost 5 bases and the J segment 1 base; nucleotides outside the gene matches: 5. Germline V lookup: CDR1 SGHTA, CDR2 FQGNSA. Full variable domain (outside the CDR3, taken from reference TRBV7-2 and TRBJ2-7): GAGVSQSPSNKVTEKGKDVELRCDPISGHTALYWYRQSLGQGLEFLIYFQGNSAPDKSGLPSDRFSAERTGGSVSTLTIQRTQQEDSAVYLCASSRRDRGSYEQYFGPGTRLTVT.